This is a list of T cell receptor beta chains from one sample in a study of identical twins. Each CDR3 protein is one row after TCRdb ran MiXCR on the 5' RACE reads. The data contain roughly 500,000 distinct CDR3 sequences, roughly a fifth of them seen just once; the ten biggest clones take up under 0.95%. These same records also appear under a second study, on T cells expressing NK-cell markers.

Material: CD4+ T cells sorted from blood. These receptor sequences come from a woman in her late teens or twenties in good health. The CDR3 runs from the conserved cysteine through the conserved F or W. D genes are given only for firm matches. Clone size is shown for a subset of rows, as once, few, many or a class of expanded clone.

D: TRBD2
V: TRBV15
J: TRBJ2-1
size: many
DNA: TGTGCCACCAGCAGAGATCTAGCGGGAGCCACGTACAATGAGCAGTTCTTC
CDR3: CATSRDLAGATYNEQFF

D: NA
V: TRBV6-2/TRBV6-3
J: TRBJ1-5
size: NA
DNA: TGTGCCAGCAGTTACTCGAATCGGGGTAGCAATCAGCCCCAGCATTTT
CDR3: CASSYSNRGSNQPQHF

D: NA
V: TRBV6-1
J: TRBJ1-5
size: NA
DNA: TGTGCCAGCAGTGAAGCAAGCAGGAACAATCAGCCCCAGCATTTT
CDR3: CASSEASRNNQPQHF

D: NA
V: TRBV12-3/TRBV12-4
J: TRBJ2-7
size: NA
DNA: TGTGCCAGCAGTTTACGGGGAGAGCACGAGCAGTACTTC
CDR3: CASSLRGEHEQYF

D: NA
V: TRBV14
J: TRBJ1-2
size: NA
DNA: TGTGCCAGCAGCCAAGCAGGGCAGGGGAGAGGCTACACCTTC
CDR3: CASSQAGQGRGYTF

D: NA
V: TRBV3-1
J: TRBJ2-3
size: NA
DNA: TGTGCCAGCAGCCAAGCGCGGGGGCGCACAGATACGCAGTATTTT
CDR3: CASSQARGRTDTQYF

D: NA
V: TRBV7-9
J: TRBJ2-1
size: NA
DNA: TGTGCCAGCAGCTTAGCTTCTAGCGTCTACAATGAGCAGTTCTTC
CDR3: CASSLASSVYNEQFF

D: TRBD1
V: TRBV27
J: TRBJ2-7
size: few
DNA: TGTGCCAGCAGTTTACAGGGGGCGCTTGAGCAGTACTTC
CDR3: CASSLQGALEQYF

D: TRBD1
V: TRBV6-2/TRBV6-3
J: TRBJ2-7
size: NA
DNA: TGTGCCAGCAGTTTGACAGGGGTTGTCGAGCAGTACTTC
CDR3: CASSLTGVVEQYF

D: NA
V: TRBV3-1
J: TRBJ2-7
size: many
DNA: TGTGCCAGCAGCCAAGTTGGCGACGAGCAGTACTTC
CDR3: CASSQVGDEQYF

D: TRBD2
V: TRBV7-6
J: TRBJ2-3
size: NA
DNA: TGTGCCAGCAGCTTAGGCGGGGGGGCACATACGCAGTATTTT
CDR3: CASSLGGGAHTQYF

D: NA
V: TRBV21-1
J: TRBJ2-1
size: NA
DNA: TGTGCCAGCAGCACCGACTCGGGGAAGGACTACGGCGGGCATGAGCAGTTCTTC
CDR3: CASSTDSGKDYGGHEQFF

D: NA
V: TRBV4-2
J: TRBJ2-2
size: NA
DNA: TGTGCCAGCAGCCAAGTTACCCGGGGTAACACCGGGGAGCTGTTTTTT
CDR3: CASSQVTRGNTGELFF

D: TRBD1
V: TRBV7-6
J: TRBJ2-1
size: few
DNA: TGTGCCAGCAGCTTAGTAGGACAGGGACGAGAAGAGCAGTTCTTC
CDR3: CASSLVGQGREEQFF

D: TRBD2
V: TRBV12-3/TRBV12-4
J: TRBJ2-7
size: NA
DNA: TGTGCCAGCAGTGCCCTAGCGGGAGTATCCTACGAGCAGTACTTC
CDR3: CASSALAGVSYEQYF

D: TRBD1
V: TRBV4-3
J: TRBJ1-5
size: NA
DNA: TGCACCAGCAGCCAAGAAGCAGGGGGCTGGCAGCCCCAGCATTTT
CDR3: CTSSQEAGGWQPQHF

D: NA
V: TRBV29-1
J: TRBJ1-2
size: few
DNA: TGCAGCATCCTGACAGGCTATGGCTACACCTTC
CDR3: CSILTGYGYTF

D: TRBD1
V: TRBV18
J: TRBJ2-1
size: few
DNA: TGTGCCAGCTCACCGACAGGGGCCAATGAGCAGTTCTTC
CDR3: CASSPTGANEQFF

D: NA
V: TRBV20-1
J: TRBJ2-5
size: NA
DNA: TGCAGTGCTAGAGATCCGGCGGGTGGGGAGACCCAGTACTTC
CDR3: CSARDPAGGETQYF

D: TRBD2
V: TRBV6-5
J: TRBJ2-7
size: few
DNA: TGTGCCAGCAGTTACACTCCCGGGACTATTTACGAGCAGTACTTC
CDR3: CASSYTPGTIYEQYF

D: NA
V: TRBV20-1
J: TRBJ2-2
size: NA
DNA: TGCAGTGCCCTTCGGGGGACCGGGGAGCTGTTTTTT
CDR3: CSALRGTGELFF

D: NA
V: TRBV27
J: TRBJ2-7
size: once
DNA: TGTGCCAGCAGTCAGGGGAGCCCGTGGTCCTACGAGCAGTACTTC
CDR3: CASSQGSPWSYEQYF

D: NA
V: TRBV6-2/TRBV6-3
J: TRBJ2-1
size: NA
DNA: TGTGCCAGCTCCGGGCGGATCTCCTACAATGAGCAGTTCTTC
CDR3: CASSGRISYNEQFF

D: NA
V: TRBV5-1
J: TRBJ1-2
size: NA
DNA: TGCGCCAGCAGCTTGGCAGGGCCCCTCTATGGCTACACCTTC
CDR3: CASSLAGPLYGYTF

D: TRBD2
V: TRBV9
J: TRBJ2-3
size: NA
DNA: TGTGCCAGCAGCGATCCGACTAGCGGGAGGGGAGATACGCAGTATTTT
CDR3: CASSDPTSGRGDTQYF

D: TRBD1
V: TRBV12-3/TRBV12-4
J: TRBJ1-5
size: NA
DNA: TGTGCCAGTAGGATGGCGGACAGGGTGAATCAGCCCCAGCATTTT
CDR3: CASRMADRVNQPQHF

D: NA
V: TRBV12-3/TRBV12-4
J: TRBJ1-1
size: few
DNA: TGTGCCAGCAGTTTAGTGGGGGTTGCTGAAGCTTTCTTT
CDR3: CASSLVGVAEAFF

D: NA
V: TRBV3-1
J: TRBJ2-5
size: few
DNA: TGTGCCAGCAGCCATTTAGGGGAACGGGAGACCCAGTACTTC
CDR3: CASSHLGERETQYF

D: NA
V: TRBV6-1
J: TRBJ2-3
size: few
DNA: TGTGCCAGCAGTGATCTCGCCGGCTTCACAGATACGCAGTATTTT
CDR3: CASSDLAGFTDTQYF

D: NA
V: TRBV2
J: TRBJ2-7
size: few
DNA: TGTGCCAGCAGTGAAGCTGGCGAGCAGTACTTC
CDR3: CASSEAGEQYF

D: TRBD1
V: TRBV10-3
J: TRBJ2-3
size: NA
DNA: TGTGCCATCAGTGCCGGACAGGGGATTGGAGATACGCAGTATTTT
CDR3: CAISAGQGIGDTQYF

D: TRBD2
V: TRBV4-3
J: TRBJ2-3
size: NA
DNA: TGCGCCAGCAGCCACGTTAGCGGGTCCACAGATACGCAGTATTTT
CDR3: CASSHVSGSTDTQYF

D: TRBD2
V: TRBV11-2
J: TRBJ2-5
size: NA
DNA: TGTGCCAGCAACCCCTGGTCACTAGCGGGGGGAGTGACGGAGACCCAGTACTTC
CDR3: CASNPWSLAGGVTETQYF

D: NA
V: TRBV5-5
J: TRBJ2-1
size: NA
DNA: TGTGCCAGCGGACCCTCCCCCTCGGCCTACAATGAGCAGTTCTTC
CDR3: CASGPSPSAYNEQFF

D: NA
V: TRBV10-3
J: TRBJ2-1
size: many
DNA: TGTGCCACCCTTAATGGGCAGCAGGTCTATGAGCAGTTCTTC
CDR3: CATLNGQQVYEQFF

D: NA
V: TRBV7-2
J: TRBJ2-5
size: few
DNA: TGTGCCAGCAGCAAGGGGGCTAGCGGAGGCCAAGAGACCCAGTACTTC
CDR3: CASSKGASGGQETQYF

D: TRBD1
V: TRBV10-3
J: TRBJ2-7
size: few
DNA: TGTGCCATCAGCCGGGTACAGGGGGCCACCTCCGAGCAGTACTTC
CDR3: CAISRVQGATSEQYF

D: NA
V: TRBV10-3
J: TRBJ2-1
size: few
DNA: TGTGCCATCAGTGAGGTCAGCACAGCGCGACAGCAGTTCTTC
CDR3: CAISEVSTARQQFF

D: NA
V: TRBV6-2/TRBV6-3
J: TRBJ1-5
size: few
DNA: TGTGCCAGCAGTTACTCGTATCAGCCCCAGCATTTT
CDR3: CASSYSYQPQHF

D: NA
V: TRBV6-1
J: TRBJ2-2
size: NA
DNA: TGTGCCAGCAACCGGGACCGAGGTACCGGGGAGCTGTTTTTT
CDR3: CASNRDRGTGELFF

D: NA
V: TRBV20-1
J: TRBJ2-1
size: NA
DNA: TGCAGTGCTAGGGGCAAGGGGACCCTCAATGAGCAGTTCTTC
CDR3: CSARGKGTLNEQFF

D: TRBD1
V: TRBV19
J: TRBJ1-2
size: few
DNA: TGTGCCAGTAGTATCACCCCAAGGACAGGGGTCTATGGCTACACCTTC
CDR3: CASSITPRTGVYGYTF

D: TRBD1
V: TRBV6-5
J: TRBJ2-5
size: NA
DNA: TGTGCCAGCAGTTCGGACAGGGGGCAGGAGACCCAGTACTTC
CDR3: CASSSDRGQETQYF

D: NA
V: TRBV20-1
J: TRBJ1-1
size: NA
DNA: TGCAGTGCTAGTCGTGGGACGATGAACACTGAAGCTTTCTTT
CDR3: CSASRGTMNTEAFF

D: NA
V: TRBV12-3/TRBV12-4
J: TRBJ2-5
size: NA
DNA: TGTGCCAGCAGTTTCGTAGGCAGGGCAGAGACCCAGTACTTC
CDR3: CASSFVGRAETQYF

D: NA
V: TRBV29-1
J: TRBJ2-7
size: NA
DNA: TGCAGCGTACGGGGTCCTGCTATATACGAGCAGTACTTC
CDR3: CSVRGPAIYEQYF

D: NA
V: TRBV12-3/TRBV12-4
J: TRBJ1-2
size: many
DNA: TGTGCCAGCACCCCCGGGACAAGAATTAACTATGGCTACACCTTC
CDR3: CASTPGTRINYGYTF

D: NA
V: TRBV11-2
J: TRBJ2-3
size: NA
DNA: TGTGCCAGCAGCCGAAGGGACGCCCGAGATACGCAGTATTTT
CDR3: CASSRRDARDTQYF

D: TRBD2
V: TRBV5-4
J: TRBJ2-7
size: few
DNA: TGTGCCAGCAGCTTGTTTAGCGGGAGTAGCGAGCAGTACTTC
CDR3: CASSLFSGSSEQYF

D: NA
V: TRBV20-1
J: TRBJ1-1
size: NA
DNA: TGCAGTGCTATAAGAGGACGGAACACTGAAGCTTTCTTT
CDR3: CSAIRGRNTEAFF

D: TRBD1
V: TRBV20-1
J: TRBJ1-1
size: NA
DNA: TGCAGTGCTCTGACAGGGATGAACACTGAAGCTTTCTTT
CDR3: CSALTGMNTEAFF

D: TRBD2
V: TRBV25-1
J: TRBJ2-1
size: few
DNA: TGTGCCAGCAGTGAAGACAGCGGGATTGCCCACAATGAGCAGTTCTTC
CDR3: CASSEDSGIAHNEQFF

D: NA
V: TRBV28
J: TRBJ2-7
size: few
DNA: TGTGCCAGCAGTTCCAGCCAGGGCCGGGACCGACGCGAGCAGTACTTC
CDR3: CASSSSQGRDRREQYF

D: NA
V: TRBV5-1
J: TRBJ2-5
size: NA
DNA: TGCGCCAGCAGCTTATCTCAGGGGCTGGGGACCCAGTACTTC
CDR3: CASSLSQGLGTQYF

D: NA
V: TRBV2
J: TRBJ1-2
size: NA
DNA: TGTGCCAGCAGTGAGGTCCAGGTCGTAGGCTACACCTTC
CDR3: CASSEVQVVGYTF

D: NA
V: TRBV18
J: TRBJ2-6
size: few
DNA: TGTGCCAGCTCACCAGAGGCGAGGGGGGCCAACGTCCTGACTTTC
CDR3: CASSPEARGANVLTF